Presented here are 13 T cell receptor beta chains from one specimen sequenced in a study of blood T cell repertoires in COVID-19. Profiled with immunoSEQ multiplex PCR; TCRdb holds only in-frame clones, not every one. Among roughly 150,000 clones listed, approximately 78% were seen once. Input material: peripheral blood. These receptors all stem from a human donor in a cohort sampled during active COVID-19.

The CDR3 region is CASSYITAGNTIYF. The DNA for the CDR3 is TGTGCCAGCAGTTACATCACGGCTGGAAACACCATATATTTT. This chain uses TRBV6-2 or TRBV6-3 with TRBJ1-3; D unclear. This CDR3 comprises 14 residues. CDR1 and CDR2 (germline): MNHEY, SVGEGT. Trimming stripped 2 bases from V and 2 bases from J, with 7 bases between.

The chain uses TRBV27 and TRBJ1-5; D perhaps matches TRBD1 (5 bases). This CDR3 is 15 amino acids long. The germline V and J ends were trimmed by 5 bases and 0 bases, with 11 bases remaining between them. Germline assignment: CDR1 MNHEY and CDR2 SMNVEV (reference sequence). The CDR3 nucleotides are TGTGCCAGCAGTCCCCAAGGGGCTAGCAATCAGCCCCAGCATTTT. As protein: CASSPQGASNQPQHF.

The chain employs TRBV7-8 and TRBJ1-1, with D perhaps matching TRBD1 (6 bases). CDR1 and CDR2 (germline): SGHVS, FQNEAQ. Trimming shortened V by 5 bases and J by 7 bases, and 20 bases separated the two germline ends. The CDR3 runs 15 residues. The CDR3 DNA reads TGTGCCAGCAGCCTCCTCCTCCCCGGGACACTTGAAGCTTTCTTT. It encodes CASSLLLPGTLEAFF.

This CDR3 reads CASSMGQGMETQYF. The CDR3 nucleotides are TGTGCCAGCAGTATGGGACAGGGAATGGAGACCCAGTACTTC. The V and J genes are TRBV6-5 and TRBJ2-5, with 9 bases that match TRBD1. The CDR3 has 14 residues. V dropped 5 bases and J dropped 5; count of bases not matched to a gene: 6. The germline gives CDR1 MNHEY, CDR2 SVGAGI.

This rearrangement joins TRBV7-9 to TRBJ1-4; 7 bases are a match to TRBD1. V dropped 5 bases and J dropped 6; count of bases not matched to a gene: 6. The CDR3 runs 14 residues. Germline V lookup: CDR1 SEHNR, CDR2 FQNEAQ (reference sequence). The CDR3 loop reads CASSRSTGYEKLFF. The CDR3 bases are TGTGCCAGCAGCCGATCGACAGGGTATGAAAAACTGTTTTTT.

This rearrangement joins TRBV7-2 to TRBJ2-1; D possibly corresponds to TRBD2 (5 bases). The CDR3 consists of 15 residues. The ends were cut back, 5 bases at V and 0 bases at J, with 11 bases in the middle. Germline V lookup: CDR1 SGHTA, CDR2 FQGNSA. The CDR3 region is CASSPTTGSYNEQFF. The CDR3 DNA sequence: TGTGCCAGCAGCCCGACTACGGGCTCCTACAATGAGCAGTTCTTC.

V is TRBV11-3 and J is TRBJ2-7; TRBD2 is a possible D gene (6 bases). V lost 0 bases and J 1 base, leaving 7 bases between the germline ends. Germline loops: CDR1 SGHNT, CDR2 YENEEA. This CDR3 region has 14 residues. Written as DNA, the CDR3 is TGTGCCAGCAGCTTAGAAGGGAGGTCCTACGAGCAGTACTTC. It specifies CASSLEGRSYEQYF.

The rearrangement joins TRBV5-8 to TRBJ1-1, with unresolved D. The length of the CDR3 is 13 residues. Germline loops: CDR1 SGHTS, CDR2 YDEGEE. Between the trimmed V and J ends, which lost 4 bases and 2 bases, there was a span of 9 bases. In DNA, the CDR3 is TGTGCCAGCAGCGTAAACAGAAACACTGAAGCTTTCTTT. This sequence encodes CASSVNRNTEAFF.

This clone occurred once. The V call is TRBV14, the J call TRBJ2-3, with D maybe TRBD1 (5 bases). This CDR3 is built from 11 residues. Trimming stripped 6 bases from V and 6 bases from J, with 7 bases between. CDR1 is SGHDN and CDR2 is FVKESK in the germline V gene. CDR3 region: CASRQADTQYF. CDR3 sequence (DNA): TGTGCCAGCAGACAGGCGGATACGCAGTATTTT. The entire variable domain, with the rest obtained from reference TRBV14 and TRBJ2-3, is as follows: EAGVTQFPSHSVIEKGQTVTLRCDPISGHDNLYWYRRVMGKEIKFLLHFVKESKQDESGMPNNRFLAERTGGTYSTLKVQPAELEDSGVYFCASRQADTQYFGPGTRLTVL.

The chain has TRBV6-4 and TRBJ1-1; D is perhaps TRBD1 (6 bases). Germline V lookup: CDR1 MRHNA, CDR2 SNTAGT. V lost 6 bases and J 2 bases, leaving 10 bases between the germline ends. This CDR3 is 13 amino acids long. Here the CDR3 DNA reads TGTGCCAGCAGCGGACAGCCCAACACTGAAGCTTTCTTT. It is translated as CASSGQPNTEAFF.

The rearrangement uses TRBV9 and TRBJ2-2; a weak D match, TRBD1 (6 bases). This CDR3 comprises 16 residues. The germline V gene encodes CDR1 SGDLS and CDR2 YYNGEE. V was clipped by 3 bases and J by 3 bases, with 15 bases between them. CDR3 coding DNA: TGTGCCAGCAGCGGAGGGGGACGGCCGCACACCGGGGAGCTGTTTTTT. It specifies CASSGGGRPHTGELFF.

This chain connects TRBV19 to TRBJ2-1; 7 bases are a match to TRBD1. In germline, CDR1 is LNHDA, CDR2 SQIVND (reference sequence). The length of the CDR3 is 16 residues. Germline trimming cut 4 bases from V and 8 bases from J; bases unmatched to any gene: 14. CDR3 protein: CASSTRGRGPPDEQFF. The CDR3 DNA reads as TGTGCCAGTAGTACCCGTGGTAGGGGGCCACCAGATGAGCAGTTCTTC.

The V call is TRBV9, the J call TRBJ2-2, with TRBD1 as a possible D gene (6 bases). V gave up 4 bases and J gave up 5 bases, with 18 bases separating them. The CDR3 extends over 16 amino acids. The V gene's germline CDR1 is SGDLS and CDR2 YYNGEE. As DNA, the CDR3 is TGTGCCAGCAGCTTCCGAACAGGGCTAGGAACCGGGGAGCTGTTTTTT. This sequence encodes CASSFRTGLGTGELFF.